A selection of T cell receptor beta chains follows, all from one sample in a study of T cell responses to AZD1222 COVID-19 vaccine. Clones were read by immunoSEQ multiplex PCR, and TCRdb kept only the in-frame ones, dropping some. The sample has 70,000 to 100,000 clones; roughly nine tenths are singletons. Sample: peripheral blood, taken 28 days after the second AZD1222 dose. These receptor sequences come from an adult who received the AZD1222 COVID-19 vaccine. Both conserved end residues are part of each CDR3. A D gene is named only where the DNA matches it firmly. Not every row has a clone size; where given, it reads once, few, many or a size class.

j_gene: TRBJ1-6
v_gene: TRBV27
abundance: -
d_gene: TRBD1
CDR3aa: CASSSIDRVSPLHF
CDR3nt: TGTGCCAGCAGTTCCATCGACAGGGTTTCACCCCTCCACTTT

j_gene: TRBJ2-3
v_gene: TRBV3-1/TRBV3-2
abundance: once
d_gene: -
CDR3aa: CASSRQTSTDTQYF
CDR3nt: TGTGCCAGCAGCAGACAGACTAGCACAGATACGCAGTATTTT

j_gene: TRBJ2-5
v_gene: TRBV5-4
abundance: -
d_gene: TRBD1
CDR3aa: CASSEGQGVGQETQYF
CDR3nt: TGTGCCAGCAGCGAGGGACAGGGTGTCGGACAAGAGACCCAGTACTTC

j_gene: TRBJ1-5
v_gene: TRBV7-2
abundance: -
d_gene: -
CDR3aa: CASSLVPDHYSNQPQHF
CDR3nt: TGTGCCAGCAGCTTAGTCCCAGACCATTATAGCAATCAGCCCCAGCATTTT

j_gene: TRBJ1-2
v_gene: TRBV28
abundance: -
d_gene: -
CDR3aa: CASIRDGVPLGYTF
CDR3nt: TGTGCCAGCATTAGGGACGGTGTCCCCCTTGGCTACACCTTC

j_gene: TRBJ2-2
v_gene: TRBV25-1
abundance: -
d_gene: TRBD1
CDR3aa: CASSEDRDTGELFF
CDR3nt: TGTGCCAGCAGTGAGGACAGGGACACCGGGGAGCTGTTTTTT

j_gene: TRBJ2-5
v_gene: TRBV6-2/TRBV6-3
abundance: few
d_gene: TRBD2
CDR3aa: CASSAWEAGGGETQYF
CDR3nt: TGTGCCAGCAGTGCCTGGGAAGCGGGGGGCGGGGAGACCCAGTACTTC

j_gene: TRBJ2-5
v_gene: TRBV27
abundance: -
d_gene: -
CDR3aa: CASRRGTQETQYF
CDR3nt: TGTGCCAGCAGAAGGGGAACCCAAGAGACCCAGTACTTC

j_gene: TRBJ1-5
v_gene: TRBV19
abundance: -
d_gene: -
CDR3aa: CASSPQGDGQPQHF
CDR3nt: TGTGCCAGTAGCCCCCAGGGAGACGGTCAGCCCCAGCATTTT

j_gene: TRBJ2-7
v_gene: TRBV28
abundance: -
d_gene: -
CDR3aa: CASQTDGVGSYEQYF
CDR3nt: TGTGCCAGCCAAACCGACGGTGTAGGGTCGTACGAGCAGTACTTC

j_gene: TRBJ1-2
v_gene: TRBV11-3
abundance: -
d_gene: -
CDR3aa: CASSLGNGYTF
CDR3nt: TGTGCCAGCAGCTTAGGCAATGGCTACACCTTC

j_gene: TRBJ1-2
v_gene: TRBV4-1
abundance: -
d_gene: -
CDR3aa: CASSQEIPQGLDYGYTF
CDR3nt: TGCGCCAGCAGCCAAGAAATCCCCCAGGGGTTGGACTATGGCTACACCTTC

j_gene: TRBJ1-2
v_gene: TRBV5-1
abundance: once
d_gene: TRBD1
CDR3aa: CASSLEGTVGGYTF
CDR3nt: TGCGCCAGCAGCTTGGAAGGGACAGTGGGTGGCTACACCTTC

j_gene: TRBJ2-1
v_gene: TRBV29-1
abundance: -
d_gene: -
CDR3aa: CSVDRVADEQFF
CDR3nt: TGCAGCGTTGACAGGGTGGCCGATGAGCAGTTCTTC

j_gene: TRBJ1-3
v_gene: TRBV3-1/TRBV3-2
abundance: -
d_gene: TRBD1
CDR3aa: CASSQGPRGDNTIYF
CDR3nt: TGTGCCAGCAGCCAAGGCCCCAGGGGGGACAACACCATATATTTT

j_gene: TRBJ1-2
v_gene: TRBV18
abundance: -
d_gene: TRBD1
CDR3aa: CASSPAGTGGKFGYGYTF
CDR3nt: TGTGCCAGCTCACCAGCCGGGACAGGGGGCAAGTTTGGCTATGGCTACACCTTC

j_gene: TRBJ1-5
v_gene: TRBV10-3
abundance: -
d_gene: -
CDR3aa: CAISDTGGDQPQHF
CDR3nt: TGTGCCATCAGTGACACAGGCGGGGATCAGCCCCAGCATTTT

j_gene: TRBJ1-1
v_gene: TRBV3-1/TRBV3-2
abundance: -
d_gene: TRBD1
CDR3aa: CASSQGTGSTLPRNTEAFF
CDR3nt: TGTGCCAGCAGCCAAGGGACAGGGAGTACCCTCCCTCGGAACACTGAAGCTTTCTTT

j_gene: TRBJ1-2
v_gene: TRBV6-1
abundance: -
d_gene: -
CDR3aa: CASSEVRGVDGYTF
CDR3nt: TGTGCCAGCAGTGAAGTGCGGGGGGTTGATGGCTACACCTTC

j_gene: TRBJ1-5
v_gene: TRBV5-5
abundance: once
d_gene: -
CDR3aa: CASSQAGVNQPQHF
CDR3nt: TGTGCCAGCAGTCAGGCAGGGGTCAATCAGCCCCAGCATTTT

j_gene: TRBJ1-1
v_gene: TRBV5-1
abundance: -
d_gene: TRBD1
CDR3aa: CASSTTGGWTEAFF
CDR3nt: TGCGCCAGCAGCACCACAGGGGGCTGGACTGAAGCTTTCTTT

j_gene: TRBJ1-2
v_gene: TRBV6-5
abundance: once
d_gene: -
CDR3aa: CASSYDQGGGYTF
CDR3nt: TGTGCCAGCAGTTACGATCAGGGAGGTGGCTACACCTTC

j_gene: TRBJ1-2
v_gene: TRBV7-2
abundance: -
d_gene: TRBD1
CDR3aa: CASSLAALQGAYGYTF
CDR3nt: TGTGCCAGCAGCTTAGCGGCACTACAGGGGGCTTATGGCTACACCTTC

j_gene: TRBJ1-2
v_gene: TRBV30
abundance: -
d_gene: -
CDR3aa: CAWSVTQGAWYGYTF
CDR3nt: TGTGCCTGGAGTGTCACCCAGGGAGCATGGTATGGCTACACCTTC

j_gene: TRBJ2-1
v_gene: TRBV19
abundance: -
d_gene: TRBD2
CDR3aa: CASSLYGGGAQNEQFF
CDR3nt: TGTGCCAGTAGTTTGTATGGCGGGGGGGCCCAAAATGAGCAGTTCTTC

j_gene: TRBJ2-7
v_gene: TRBV18
abundance: -
d_gene: TRBD2
CDR3aa: CASSPSGGVDYEQYF
CDR3nt: TGTGCCAGCTCACCTTCGGGAGGGGTTGACTACGAGCAGTACTTC

j_gene: TRBJ2-1
v_gene: TRBV9
abundance: -
d_gene: TRBD2
CDR3aa: CASSVDSAGDLEQFF
CDR3nt: TGTGCCAGCAGCGTAGATTCAGCGGGGGACCTTGAGCAGTTCTTC

j_gene: TRBJ1-1
v_gene: TRBV6-5
abundance: -
d_gene: -
CDR3aa: CASSYSTGPQNTEAFF
CDR3nt: TGTGCCAGCAGTTACTCTACAGGGCCCCAGAACACTGAAGCTTTCTTT

j_gene: TRBJ2-1
v_gene: TRBV5-1
abundance: -
d_gene: TRBD2
CDR3aa: CASSRIAGSSYNEQFF
CDR3nt: TGCGCCAGCAGCAGGATAGCGGGGAGCTCCTACAATGAGCAGTTCTTC

j_gene: TRBJ1-2
v_gene: TRBV19
abundance: once
d_gene: TRBD1
CDR3aa: CASSSVDRGIPNYGYTF
CDR3nt: TGTGCCAGTAGCTCCGTGGACAGGGGGATTCCTAACTATGGCTACACCTTC